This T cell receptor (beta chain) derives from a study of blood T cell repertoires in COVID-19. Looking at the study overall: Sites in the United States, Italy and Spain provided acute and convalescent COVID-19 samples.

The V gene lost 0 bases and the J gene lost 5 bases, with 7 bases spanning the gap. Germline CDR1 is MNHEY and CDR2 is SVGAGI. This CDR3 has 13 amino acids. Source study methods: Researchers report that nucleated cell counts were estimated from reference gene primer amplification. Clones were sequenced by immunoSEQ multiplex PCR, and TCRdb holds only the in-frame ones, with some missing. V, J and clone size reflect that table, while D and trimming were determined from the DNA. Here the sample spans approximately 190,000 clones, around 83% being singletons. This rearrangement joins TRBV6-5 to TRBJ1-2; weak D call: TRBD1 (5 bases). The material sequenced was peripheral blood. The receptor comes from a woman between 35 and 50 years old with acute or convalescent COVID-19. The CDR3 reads CASSYSTAYGYTF. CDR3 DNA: TGTGCCAGCAGTTACTCGACAGCTTATGGCTACACCTTC.